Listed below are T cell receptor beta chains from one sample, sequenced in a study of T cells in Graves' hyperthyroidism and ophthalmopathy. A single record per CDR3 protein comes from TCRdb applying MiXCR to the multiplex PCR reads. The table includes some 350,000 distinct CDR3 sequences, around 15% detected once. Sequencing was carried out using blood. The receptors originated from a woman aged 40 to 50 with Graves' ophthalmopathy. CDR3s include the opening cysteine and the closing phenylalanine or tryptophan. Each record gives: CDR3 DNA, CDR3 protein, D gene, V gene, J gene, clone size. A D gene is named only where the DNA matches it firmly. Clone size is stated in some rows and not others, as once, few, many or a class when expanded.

DNA: TGTGCCATCACCTCTCGGACAGGTGCCACCGGGGAGCTGTTTTTT; CDR3: CAITSRTGATGELFF; D: TRBD1; V: TRBV10-3; J: TRBJ2-2; size: NA
DNA: TGTGCCTGGAGTGTACCCGGGCAGATTTACAATGAGCAGTTCTTC; CDR3: CAWSVPGQIYNEQFF; D: NA; V: TRBV30; J: TRBJ2-1; size: NA
DNA: TGTGCCAGCAGCATGGGCGGGACCCAGTACTTC; CDR3: CASSMGGTQYF; D: NA; V: TRBV12-3/TRBV12-4; J: TRBJ2-5; size: many
DNA: TGTGCCAGCAGTGGGCCATATCACTACGAGCAGTACTTC; CDR3: CASSGPYHYEQYF; D: NA; V: TRBV27; J: TRBJ2-7; size: many
DNA: TGTGCCAGCAGATTCCCGTGGGGGACTAGCGGTGGGAGCGACAATGAGCAGTTCTTC; CDR3: CASRFPWGTSGGSDNEQFF; D: TRBD2; V: TRBV28; J: TRBJ2-1; size: many
DNA: TGTGCCAGCAGCAGCCGGGACAGGGACACTGAAGCTTTCTTT; CDR3: CASSSRDRDTEAFF; D: TRBD1; V: TRBV11-3; J: TRBJ1-1; size: many
DNA: TGTGCCAGCAGCCACATCAGGACTAGCGGGGCCTTAAGCTCCTACAATGAGCAGTTCTTC; CDR3: CASSHIRTSGALSSYNEQFF; D: TRBD2; V: TRBV7-8; J: TRBJ2-1; size: many
DNA: TGCGCCAGCAGCTCGGGAGGTTTCACTGAAGCTTTCTTT; CDR3: CASSSGGFTEAFF; D: NA; V: TRBV5-1; J: TRBJ1-1; size: many
DNA: TGTGCCAGCAGCCGACAGGGTCCGGATACGCAGTATTTT; CDR3: CASSRQGPDTQYF; D: TRBD1; V: TRBV3-1; J: TRBJ2-3; size: few
DNA: TGTGCCAGCAGCCAAGTAGCGGGTAGCTCCTACAATGAGCAGTTCTTC; CDR3: CASSQVAGSSYNEQFF; D: TRBD2; V: TRBV14; J: TRBJ2-1; size: NA
DNA: TGTGCCATTCCGGGGACTAGCGGGAGGGCGACGGGCACCGGGGAGCTGTTTTTT; CDR3: CAIPGTSGRATGTGELFF; D: TRBD2; V: TRBV2; J: TRBJ2-2; size: many
DNA: TGTGCCAGCAGCTTTCCTTACAATGAGCAGTTCTTC; CDR3: CASSFPYNEQFF; D: NA; V: TRBV7-2; J: TRBJ2-1; size: many
DNA: TGTGCCAGCGCGCTAGCGGGAGTGGGGGACACAGATACGCAGTATTTT; CDR3: CASALAGVGDTDTQYF; D: TRBD2; V: TRBV2; J: TRBJ2-3; size: NA
DNA: TGTGCCAGCAGCTCCCGCCGCGTTTCCCCTTACGAGCAGTACTTC; CDR3: CASSSRRVSPYEQYF; D: NA; V: TRBV7-9; J: TRBJ2-7; size: many
DNA: TGTGCCAGCAGCCAACGGCACAGGGAGACCCAGTACTTC; CDR3: CASSQRHRETQYF; D: NA; V: TRBV14; J: TRBJ2-5; size: few
DNA: TGTGCCAGCAGGCCCAGAGGGGGGCATGGCTACACCTTC; CDR3: CASRPRGGHGYTF; D: NA; V: TRBV12-3/TRBV12-4; J: TRBJ1-2; size: many
DNA: TGCGCCAGCAGCTTGGATGGGACGGATGAAAAACTGTTTTTT; CDR3: CASSLDGTDEKLFF; D: NA; V: TRBV5-1; J: TRBJ1-4; size: few
DNA: TGTGCCAGCAGCCAACTCGGGGGCGCTTCTGGAAACACCATATATTTT; CDR3: CASSQLGGASGNTIYF; D: NA; V: TRBV3-1; J: TRBJ1-3; size: NA
DNA: TGTGCCAGCAGCGTAGAAGCCGGGACTAGCGGGAGATCAAAAAGGGAGACCCAGTACTTC; CDR3: CASSVEAGTSGRSKRETQYF; D: TRBD2; V: TRBV9; J: TRBJ2-5; size: many
DNA: TGCGCCAGCAGTGAGTCCTTGGGCCTCTCCTACAATGAGCAGTTCTTC; CDR3: CASSESLGLSYNEQFF; D: NA; V: TRBV10-2; J: TRBJ2-1; size: many
DNA: TGTGCCAGCAGCGCATCGGGGGGTAGTGAGACCCAGTACTTC; CDR3: CASSASGGSETQYF; D: TRBD2; V: TRBV7-9; J: TRBJ2-5; size: many
DNA: TGTGCCAGCAGTTACGGAGGGCGGGGAGCCTACGAGCAGTACTTC; CDR3: CASSYGGRGAYEQYF; D: NA; V: TRBV6-5; J: TRBJ2-7; size: NA
DNA: TGTGCCAGCAGCCAGGGTAAGGAAGGCTACACCTTC; CDR3: CASSQGKEGYTF; D: NA; V: TRBV3-1; J: TRBJ1-2; size: NA
DNA: TGTGCCAGCACCCAGGGACAGGGGTTTACAGATACGCAGTATTTT; CDR3: CASTQGQGFTDTQYF; D: TRBD1; V: TRBV12-3/TRBV12-4; J: TRBJ2-3; size: many
DNA: TGTGCCAGCAGTTTTGGGACAGGGGCGATTTCGGGGCAGTTCTTC; CDR3: CASSFGTGAISGQFF; D: TRBD1; V: TRBV5-6; J: TRBJ2-1; size: NA
DNA: TGTGCCAGCAGTTTACCCCCTTCTCCTGGAAATGAGCAGTTCTTC; CDR3: CASSLPPSPGNEQFF; D: NA; V: TRBV28; J: TRBJ2-1; size: many
DNA: TGTGCCAGCAGTTTCGAAGCGTCCGGACAGGGGGCTTGGCAGCCCCAGCATTTT; CDR3: CASSFEASGQGAWQPQHF; D: TRBD1; V: TRBV28; J: TRBJ1-5; size: many
DNA: TGTGCCAGCAGGTCCTGGGACAGGGGGCTGTACTTC; CDR3: CASRSWDRGLYF; D: TRBD1; V: TRBV6-1; J: TRBJ2-7; size: many
DNA: TGTGCCAGCAGCTTTCCGGTCCTAACCGGGGAGCTGTTTTTT; CDR3: CASSFPVLTGELFF; D: NA; V: TRBV7-9; J: TRBJ2-2; size: NA
DNA: TGTGCCTGGAGGACAAGGACAGGGTCTGAGGTCGAGCAGTACTTC; CDR3: CAWRTRTGSEVEQYF; D: TRBD1; V: TRBV30; J: TRBJ2-7; size: few
DNA: TGTGCCAGCAGCCTAGGGACAGTACAAGAGACCCAGTACTTC; CDR3: CASSLGTVQETQYF; D: TRBD1; V: TRBV12-3/TRBV12-4; J: TRBJ2-5; size: many
DNA: TGTGCCAGCAGCTTAGTAACGGGGGGCCGATACAATGAGCAGTTCTTC; CDR3: CASSLVTGGRYNEQFF; D: NA; V: TRBV7-6; J: TRBJ2-1; size: NA
DNA: TGTGCCAGCAAGGTTGGGGAAATGTACGGCTACACCTTC; CDR3: CASKVGEMYGYTF; D: NA; V: TRBV2; J: TRBJ1-2; size: many
DNA: TGTGCCAGCAGCAGGGGAGCGGGTCGGCCCCAGCATTTT; CDR3: CASSRGAGRPQHF; D: NA; V: TRBV6-1; J: TRBJ1-5; size: few
DNA: TGTGCCAGCAGGTCCTCGGGGCCCGCTAGCACAGATACGCAGTATTTT; CDR3: CASRSSGPASTDTQYF; D: NA; V: TRBV13; J: TRBJ2-3; size: NA
DNA: TGTGCCACCAGCAGAGACCGAGGGGGGTACGAGCAGTACTTC; CDR3: CATSRDRGGYEQYF; D: NA; V: TRBV15; J: TRBJ2-7; size: many
DNA: TGTGCCAGCAGGGTTATCTCACAGGGGGCGAGCTACAATGAGCAGTTCTTC; CDR3: CASRVISQGASYNEQFF; D: TRBD1; V: TRBV7-9; J: TRBJ2-1; size: NA
DNA: TGTGCCAGCAGTTTCCACAGGCGGGAGAGCACAGATACGCAGTATTTT; CDR3: CASSFHRRESTDTQYF; D: TRBD2; V: TRBV27; J: TRBJ2-3; size: many
DNA: TGTGCCAGCAGCTTAGCTAGGGGGTTGGATACGCAGTATTTT; CDR3: CASSLARGLDTQYF; D: NA; V: TRBV7-2; J: TRBJ2-3; size: many
DNA: TGCGCCAGCAGCCAAACAGAGGTGAACACCGGGGAGCTGTTTTTT; CDR3: CASSQTEVNTGELFF; D: NA; V: TRBV4-1; J: TRBJ2-2; size: NA
DNA: TGTGCCAGTAGTTCGAAGGGCTTGAACACCGGGGAGCTGTTTTTT; CDR3: CASSSKGLNTGELFF; D: NA; V: TRBV19; J: TRBJ2-2; size: few
DNA: TGTGCCAGCATTCGCGACGCAGAGCAGTTCTTC; CDR3: CASIRDAEQFF; D: NA; V: TRBV2; J: TRBJ2-1; size: many
DNA: TGCGCCAGCTCCCCAATCAGCTCCTACAATGAGCAGTTCTTC; CDR3: CASSPISSYNEQFF; D: NA; V: TRBV5-1; J: TRBJ2-1; size: NA
DNA: TGTGCCAGCAGTTCACGGACAGGGGGCTGGACTGAAGCTTTCTTT; CDR3: CASSSRTGGWTEAFF; D: TRBD1; V: TRBV6-1; J: TRBJ1-1; size: many
DNA: TGTGCCAGCAGGAGGGGTCCCCAAGAGACCCAGTACTTC; CDR3: CASRRGPQETQYF; D: NA; V: TRBV11-3; J: TRBJ2-5; size: many
DNA: TGTGCCAGCAGTGATCTACTTAGCACAGATACGCAGTATTTT; CDR3: CASSDLLSTDTQYF; D: NA; V: TRBV6-1; J: TRBJ2-3; size: many
DNA: TGTGCCAGCAGCCAGGAGGGACCCGGGAACATTCAGTACTTC; CDR3: CASSQEGPGNIQYF; D: NA; V: TRBV4-2; J: TRBJ2-4; size: NA
DNA: TGTGCCAGCAGCCCGACTCAATCTAGCACAGATACGCAGTATTTT; CDR3: CASSPTQSSTDTQYF; D: NA; V: TRBV5-4; J: TRBJ2-3; size: NA
DNA: TGTGCCAGCAGCTGGCCCATGGGGAATCAGCCCCAGCATTTT; CDR3: CASSWPMGNQPQHF; D: NA; V: TRBV7-3; J: TRBJ1-5; size: few
DNA: TGTGCCAGCAGACCTAGGACAGGGGCCAACACTGAAGCTTTCTTT; CDR3: CASRPRTGANTEAFF; D: TRBD1; V: TRBV12-3/TRBV12-4; J: TRBJ1-1; size: many
DNA: TGCAGTGCCCGTTCAAATGTCGTAGGCGAGCAGTACTTC; CDR3: CSARSNVVGEQYF; D: NA; V: TRBV20-1; J: TRBJ2-7; size: many
DNA: TGTGCCAGCAGTTCCGGGACTAGTGCCGGGGAGCTGTTTTTT; CDR3: CASSSGTSAGELFF; D: TRBD2; V: TRBV6-5; J: TRBJ2-2; size: many
DNA: TGTGCCAGCAGCCCGGGCGGAAGAACGGGGGCGCTACCCAATGAGCAGTTCTTC; CDR3: CASSPGGRTGALPNEQFF; D: NA; V: TRBV5-4; J: TRBJ2-1; size: many
DNA: TGCAGTGCTATAAGACGGGTGGGGGGAGATACGCAGTATTTT; CDR3: CSAIRRVGGDTQYF; D: NA; V: TRBV20-1; J: TRBJ2-3; size: many